These T cell receptor beta chains were read from a single sample in a study of T-cell memory formation after mild COVID-19. TCRdb reanalysed the 5' RACE reads using MiXCR and keeps one entry per CDR3 protein. The sample carries about 410,000 distinct CDR3 sequences, less than 25% recorded once. Sequenced sample: PBMCs or a T cell subset sorted from them (not recorded which). The source of these receptors is an adult woman who had mild COVID-19 (a few samples of this study predate the infection). Cell type and time point are not known. Both conserved end residues are part of each CDR3. Each record gives: J gene, D gene, V gene, clone size, CDR3 protein, CDR3 DNA. A D gene is named only where the DNA matches it firmly. Some rows mark clone size as missing; the rest say once, few, many or name a class of expanded clone.

J gene: TRBJ2-1; D gene: TRBD1; V gene: TRBV5-1; clone size: -; CDR3 protein: CASSAGQGAGYNEQFF; CDR3 DNA: TGCGCCAGCAGCGCCGGACAGGGGGCCGGCTACAATGAGCAGTTCTTC
J gene: TRBJ1-1; D gene: TRBD1; V gene: TRBV29-1; clone size: -; CDR3 protein: CSVINRGAKIDTEAFF; CDR3 DNA: TGCAGCGTTATAAACAGGGGAGCCAAGATAGACACTGAAGCTTTCTTT
J gene: TRBJ2-1; D gene: -; V gene: TRBV19; clone size: -; CDR3 protein: CASSIVGQINEQFF; CDR3 DNA: TGTGCCAGTAGTATAGTTGGGCAGATCAATGAGCAGTTCTTC
J gene: TRBJ2-7; D gene: -; V gene: TRBV20-1; clone size: few; CDR3 protein: CSANPGRFYEQYF; CDR3 DNA: TGCAGTGCTAATCCGGGACGGTTCTACGAGCAGTACTTC
J gene: TRBJ2-7; D gene: -; V gene: TRBV7-9; clone size: -; CDR3 protein: CASSPSAASYEQYF; CDR3 DNA: TGTGCCAGCAGTCCCTCCGCAGCGTCCTACGAGCAGTACTTC
J gene: TRBJ2-7; D gene: -; V gene: TRBV28; clone size: few; CDR3 protein: CASQGGQGYEQYF; CDR3 DNA: TGTGCCAGCCAAGGGGGGCAGGGCTACGAGCAGTACTTC
J gene: TRBJ2-1; D gene: -; V gene: TRBV11-2; clone size: few; CDR3 protein: CASSLGPTWEQFF; CDR3 DNA: TGTGCCAGCAGCTTAGGACCAACATGGGAGCAGTTCTTC
J gene: TRBJ2-7; D gene: TRBD1; V gene: TRBV20-1; clone size: -; CDR3 protein: CSAKSIRGRTYEQYF; CDR3 DNA: TGCAGTGCTAAATCAATCAGGGGGAGAACCTACGAGCAGTACTTC
J gene: TRBJ2-7; D gene: -; V gene: TRBV6-1; clone size: -; CDR3 protein: CASSEGGRVQYF; CDR3 DNA: TGTGCCAGCAGTGAAGGGGGCAGGGTGCAGTACTTC
J gene: TRBJ2-3; D gene: -; V gene: TRBV6-1; clone size: few; CDR3 protein: CASSGPLDYRGTDTQYF; CDR3 DNA: TGTGCCAGCAGTGGGCCCCTGGACTATCGGGGCACAGATACGCAGTATTTT
J gene: TRBJ2-7; D gene: -; V gene: TRBV25-1; clone size: few; CDR3 protein: CASVGTRREEQYF; CDR3 DNA: TGTGCCAGCGTCGGGACACGGCGTGAGGAGCAGTACTTC
J gene: TRBJ2-5; D gene: -; V gene: TRBV7-9; clone size: -; CDR3 protein: CASSLSKAFQETQYF; CDR3 DNA: TGTGCCAGCAGCTTATCCAAAGCGTTTCAAGAGACCCAGTACTTC
J gene: TRBJ2-2; D gene: -; V gene: TRBV7-3; clone size: -; CDR3 protein: CASSFSRQDLRTGELFF; CDR3 DNA: TGTGCCAGCAGCTTCTCCCGACAGGACCTTAGGACCGGGGAGCTGTTTTTT
J gene: TRBJ2-2; D gene: TRBD2; V gene: TRBV30; clone size: once; CDR3 protein: CAWRGLGPGELFF; CDR3 DNA: TGTGCCTGGAGGGGACTAGGACCCGGGGAGCTGTTTTTT
J gene: TRBJ2-3; D gene: -; V gene: TRBV5-5; clone size: few; CDR3 protein: CASSLDRVSTDTQYF; CDR3 DNA: TGTGCCAGCAGCTTGGACAGGGTTTCCACAGATACGCAGTATTTT
J gene: TRBJ1-5; D gene: TRBD1; V gene: TRBV7-6; clone size: many; CDR3 protein: CASSPDRGNQPQHF; CDR3 DNA: TGTGCCAGCAGCCCCGACAGGGGCAATCAGCCCCAGCATTTT
J gene: TRBJ2-5; D gene: -; V gene: TRBV7-6; clone size: many; CDR3 protein: CASSLGGRGWETQYF; CDR3 DNA: TGTGCCAGCAGCTTAGGAGGCAGGGGTTGGGAGACCCAGTACTTC
J gene: TRBJ2-7; D gene: TRBD1; V gene: TRBV4-3; clone size: -; CDR3 protein: CASSHGQGATYEQYF; CDR3 DNA: TGCGCCAGCAGCCACGGACAGGGGGCAACTTACGAGCAGTACTTC
J gene: TRBJ1-1; D gene: -; V gene: TRBV9; clone size: -; CDR3 protein: CASSVDDRMNTEAFF; CDR3 DNA: TGTGCCAGCAGCGTAGATGACAGGATGAACACTGAAGCTTTCTTT
J gene: TRBJ2-7; D gene: -; V gene: TRBV13; clone size: -; CDR3 protein: CASSQRSFYEQYF; CDR3 DNA: TGTGCCAGCAGCCAGAGAAGTTTCTACGAGCAGTACTTC
J gene: TRBJ2-3; D gene: TRBD2; V gene: TRBV7-2; clone size: many; CDR3 protein: CASSLASGSGTDTQYF; CDR3 DNA: TGTGCCAGCAGCTTAGCTAGCGGGAGTGGCACAGATACGCAGTATTTT
J gene: TRBJ2-7; D gene: -; V gene: TRBV12-3/TRBV12-4; clone size: -; CDR3 protein: CASSLARLNYEQYF; CDR3 DNA: TGTGCCAGCAGTTTAGCGCGACTGAACTACGAGCAGTACTTC
J gene: TRBJ2-7; D gene: -; V gene: TRBV6-1; clone size: -; CDR3 protein: CAGNTRPSYEQYF; CDR3 DNA: TGTGCCGGCAACACCAGGCCCTCCTACGAGCAGTACTTC
J gene: TRBJ2-7; D gene: -; V gene: TRBV7-2; clone size: -; CDR3 protein: CASSLSRGSDEQYF; CDR3 DNA: TGTGCCAGCAGCTTAAGTCGGGGGAGCGACGAGCAGTACTTC
J gene: TRBJ2-1; D gene: TRBD1; V gene: TRBV10-3; clone size: -; CDR3 protein: CAISESGTEYNEQFF; CDR3 DNA: TGTGCCATCAGTGAGTCTGGGACAGAGTACAATGAGCAGTTCTTC
J gene: TRBJ2-1; D gene: -; V gene: TRBV5-1; clone size: few; CDR3 protein: CASSLALLGNNEQFF; CDR3 DNA: TGCGCCAGCAGCTTGGCCCTGCTTGGAAACAATGAGCAGTTCTTC
J gene: TRBJ1-4; D gene: -; V gene: TRBV7-2; clone size: -; CDR3 protein: CASSLVTGSNEKLFF; CDR3 DNA: TGTGCCAGCAGCTTAGTCACGGGGTCTAATGAAAAACTGTTTTTT
J gene: TRBJ2-7; D gene: TRBD2; V gene: TRBV5-4; clone size: -; CDR3 protein: CASSLGGLAEDEQYF; CDR3 DNA: TGTGCCAGCAGCTTGGGAGGACTAGCGGAAGACGAGCAGTACTTC
J gene: TRBJ1-2; D gene: -; V gene: TRBV15; clone size: -; CDR3 protein: CATSTLLGPSHGYTF; CDR3 DNA: TGTGCCACCAGCACCCTACTCGGACCGAGTCATGGCTACACCTTC
J gene: TRBJ2-7; D gene: -; V gene: TRBV29-1; clone size: -; CDR3 protein: CSVEGATYEQYF; CDR3 DNA: TGCAGCGTTGAAGGAGCGACCTACGAGCAGTACTTC
J gene: TRBJ2-7; D gene: TRBD1; V gene: TRBV4-1; clone size: many; CDR3 protein: CASSQPGGTGGFYEQYF; CDR3 DNA: TGCGCCAGCAGCCAGCCGGGGGGGACAGGGGGTTTCTACGAGCAGTACTTC
J gene: TRBJ2-2; D gene: TRBD2; V gene: TRBV5-1; clone size: many; CDR3 protein: CASSPTSVNTGELFF; CDR3 DNA: TGCGCCAGCAGCCCGACTAGCGTGAACACCGGGGAGCTGTTTTTT
J gene: TRBJ2-2; D gene: -; V gene: TRBV27; clone size: -; CDR3 protein: CASRTGSIPGELFF; CDR3 DNA: TGTGCCAGCAGAACAGGGTCGATTCCCGGGGAGCTGTTTTTT
J gene: TRBJ2-5; D gene: TRBD1; V gene: TRBV29-1; clone size: few; CDR3 protein: CSAGTVQETQYF; CDR3 DNA: TGCAGCGCTGGGACAGTACAAGAGACCCAGTACTTC
J gene: TRBJ1-5; D gene: -; V gene: TRBV6-1; clone size: -; CDR3 protein: CASSPDRPYSNQPQHF; CDR3 DNA: TGTGCCAGCAGTCCCGACAGGCCGTATAGCAATCAGCCCCAGCATTTT
J gene: TRBJ2-3; D gene: -; V gene: TRBV20-1; clone size: -; CDR3 protein: CSARDHLGSTDTQYF; CDR3 DNA: TGCAGTGCTAGAGATCACCTAGGGAGCACAGATACGCAGTATTTT
J gene: TRBJ1-2; D gene: TRBD1; V gene: TRBV19; clone size: -; CDR3 protein: CASSIGTGGSYGYTF; CDR3 DNA: TGTGCCAGTAGTATCGGGACAGGCGGTTCCTATGGCTACACCTTC
J gene: TRBJ1-3; D gene: -; V gene: TRBV7-6; clone size: -; CDR3 protein: CASSLALGESGNTIYF; CDR3 DNA: TGTGCCAGCAGCTTAGCGCTGGGGGAGTCTGGAAACACCATATATTTT
J gene: TRBJ2-1; D gene: TRBD2; V gene: TRBV5-1; clone size: few; CDR3 protein: CASSGETSAQFF; CDR3 DNA: TGCGCCAGCTCCGGGGAAACTAGCGCCCAGTTCTTC
J gene: TRBJ1-1; D gene: TRBD1; V gene: TRBV2; clone size: -; CDR3 protein: CASNRQGLNTEAFF; CDR3 DNA: TGTGCCAGCAACCGACAGGGACTGAACACTGAAGCTTTCTTT
J gene: TRBJ2-1; D gene: TRBD2; V gene: TRBV7-9; clone size: many; CDR3 protein: CASSHLETGLAGGAGEQFF; CDR3 DNA: TGTGCCAGCAGCCATTTAGAGACGGGACTAGCGGGGGGAGCTGGTGAGCAGTTCTTC
J gene: TRBJ2-7; D gene: TRBD1; V gene: TRBV5-4; clone size: few; CDR3 protein: CASSSPGTGAHEQYF; CDR3 DNA: TGTGCCAGCAGCTCCCCCGGGACAGGAGCTCACGAGCAGTACTTC
J gene: TRBJ2-2; D gene: TRBD2; V gene: TRBV5-6; clone size: -; CDR3 protein: CASSRSGRVDTGELFF; CDR3 DNA: TGTGCCAGCAGCCGGAGCGGGAGGGTCGACACCGGGGAGCTGTTTTTT
J gene: TRBJ1-1; D gene: -; V gene: TRBV12-3/TRBV12-4; clone size: few; CDR3 protein: CASSSSSGGTEAFF; CDR3 DNA: TGTGCCAGCAGTTCTAGCTCCGGGGGCACTGAAGCTTTCTTT
J gene: TRBJ2-7; D gene: -; V gene: TRBV4-1; clone size: -; CDR3 protein: CASSQEGRQAYEQYF; CDR3 DNA: TGCGCCAGCAGCCAAGAAGGAAGACAGGCCTACGAGCAGTACTTC
J gene: TRBJ1-4; D gene: TRBD1; V gene: TRBV29-1; clone size: many; CDR3 protein: CSVASGTGGEKLFF; CDR3 DNA: TGCAGCGTTGCTTCCGGGACAGGGGGGGAAAAACTGTTTTTT
J gene: TRBJ1-2; D gene: -; V gene: TRBV6-1; clone size: few; CDR3 protein: CASSRQEKYGYTF; CDR3 DNA: TGTGCCAGCAGTCGCCAGGAAAAATATGGCTACACCTTC
J gene: TRBJ1-1; D gene: -; V gene: TRBV20-1; clone size: few; CDR3 protein: CSARVGPQNTEAFF; CDR3 DNA: TGCAGTGCTAGAGTAGGGCCGCAGAACACTGAAGCTTTCTTT